Reported below is one TCR beta chain. Its antigen has not been determined. Base quality data are lacking; no much larger clone is found one base away. This sample is part of a study of CD8+ T cells in alopecia areata (dated by TCRdb to the late 2010s). Turning to the overall study: Treated patients were enrolled in an open-label pilot trial of oral tofacitinib at 5 to 10 mg twice daily for moderate-to-severe alopecia areata. RNA was obtained with the PAXgene miRNA kit for fixed scalp, the miRNeasy kit for PBMCs, and the RNeasy kit for mouse skin. Clonality in the scalp was compared among normal scalp (n=4), patchy alopecia areata scalp (n=8), and alopecia totalis/universalis scalp (n=8). immunoSEQ multiplex PCR using 35 Vbeta forward primers and 13 Jbeta reverse primers was used to amplify TCRbeta CDR3 regions. Tofacitinib was administered for 6 to 18 months, and 6 months of follow-up off drug were then conducted to assess delayed response and recurrence. High-throughput TCRbeta sequencing was used to examine T cell clonal expansion in alopecia areata in both the C3H/HeJ mouse model and human patients. The SALT score, which quantifies the percentage of affected scalp surface area, was used to measure disease severity in treated patients. On the human side, TCRbeta sequencing was run on scalp tissue and on sorted CD4+ and CD8+ peripheral blood T cells from healthy controls and from alopecia areata patients with either patchy or totalis/universalis disease. Tofacitinib-treated patients had biopsies at baseline and at 4 and 24 weeks of treatment, with a later scalp biopsy in several patients.

The time point label corresponds to: around 26 weeks on oral tofacitinib. The sample's treatment or condition, from its label and the paper: oral pan-JAK inhibitor, 5-10 mg twice daily. Lesional scalp punch biopsies and peripheral blood were obtained from alopecia areata patients. PBMCs were separated by density centrifugation and stained for CD3, CD4 and CD8, after which CD4+ and CD8+ T cells were sorted on a FACSAria. The paper as a whole reports these results and caveats: Tofacitinib significantly decreased scalp clonality and the number of expanded CD8+ clones among the top 100 scalp clones. Lesional scalp, especially in alopecia totalis/universalis, showed higher clonality and more expanded CD8+ clones than normal scalp, suggesting antigenic drive. Unlike mouse skin, where gammadelta T cells dominate, normal human skin contains resident alphabeta T cells that get sequenced too, which complicates analysis of the scalp TCR repertoire. Shared TCR sequences between patients were less evident than in mice, which may be partly attributable to HLA diversity in the patient population. Because the treated cohort was small and had only one nonresponder, larger studies are needed to examine links between baseline CD8+ expansion and response. During tofacitinib treatment, many expanded lesional clones remained in scalp and blood, and this persistence may partly explain relapse after treatment is stopped.

V loses 4 bases, J loses 6 bases, and the germline ends lie 10 bases apart. From the germline V gene (reference sequence), CDR1 is LNHDA and CDR2 is SQIVND. From the cysteine through the phenylalanine, the CDR3 covers 13 amino acids. Only the CDR3 DNA stays, 39 bases, in frame from base 1. Receptor amplification or capture employed the immunoSEQ multiplex PCR assay. To provide template for TCR sequencing, every sample had RNA extracted and reverse transcribed into cDNA. SuperScript III was used for first-strand cDNA synthesis, primed with a 2:1 mix of oligo-dT and random hexamers. A synthetic immune receptor repertoire was used to assess amplification bias, and residual bias was removed computationally. Per the source publication's procedure: Raw reads were preprocessed to remove errors, and CDR3 was defined according to IMGT conventions as the region from the conserved cysteine to phenylalanine. To get clonality, Shannon entropy was normalized by log2 of the number of productive unique TCRs and the result was subtracted from 1. Whether scalp clones were CD4 or CD8 was inferred by matching scalp TCRbeta sequences against CD4 and CD8 repertoires sorted from blood. TCRdb limited this immuneACCESS table to in-frame rearrangements with V and J called. A share of clones is missing; checked studies link under half to unresolved V genes, and the rest is unexplained. V and J calls and clone size are copied from that table; D and trimming were computed from the DNA. Recorded for this sample are roughly 180,000 clones; 50% to 65% of them occurred a single time. In total, the top ten clones hold roughly 10% of the sample.

The chain is made from TRBV19 and TRBJ1-5; perhaps TRBD1 is the D gene, with 5 bases matching. The sample in question was CD8+ T cells sorted from blood, obtained at week 24, from a patient treated with tofacitinib. The origin of this receptor is a human donor with alopecia areata. The DNA is as follows: TGTGCCAGTAGTAGGGACTACGTTCAGCCCCAGCATTTT. Translation gives CASSRDYVQPQHF. Extended through the reference TRBV19 and TRBJ1-5 proteins, this CDR3 yields the full variable domain: DGGITQSPKYLFRKEGQNVTLSCEQNLNHDAMYWYRQDPGQGLRLIYYSQIVNDFQKGDIAEGYSVSREKKESFPLTVTSAQKNPTAFYLCASSRDYVQPQHFGDGTRLSIL.